Below, 29 T cell receptor beta chains from the same sample are listed, as sequenced in a study of cytomegalovirus exposure and HLA in healthy donors. Some clones are missing from TCRdb's copy, which holds only in-frame ones; the method was immunoSEQ multiplex PCR. The data hold tens of thousands of clones, with roughly 94% observed a single time. Sample: PBMCs. Receptors originate from a man aged 18-30 years in good health and CMV-seropositive.

This clone was counted once. J is TRBJ2-7 and V is TRBV6-6; D is uncertain. The germline V gene has CDR1 MNHNY and CDR2 SVGAGI (reference sequence). V was trimmed by 5 bases and J by 4 bases, leaving 6 bases between them. The CDR3 runs to 11 residues. In nucleotides, the CDR3 is TGTGCCAGCAGTCAAAAATACGAGCAGTACTTC. Translation gives CASSQKYEQYF.

The CDR3 here is CASSEPNRGNTEAFF. The CDR3 DNA follows: TGTGCCAGTAGTGAACCCAACAGGGGGAACACTGAAGCTTTCTTT. This sequence joins TRBV19 and TRBJ1-1, with TRBD1 matching over 7 bases. The CDR3 sequence is 15 residues long. The germline gives CDR1 LNHDA, CDR2 SQIVND (reference sequence). Germline trimming cut 5 bases from V and 1 base from J; bases unmatched to any gene: 7.

The chain recombines TRBV7-8 with TRBJ2-7; 7 bases align to TRBD1. Germline trimming cut 4 bases from V and 3 bases from J; bases unmatched to any gene: 9. The CDR3 runs 15 residues. Germline values: CDR1 SGHVS, CDR2 FQNEAQ. Here the CDR3 reads CASSSGQSSIYEQYF. The CDR3 nucleotides read TGTGCCAGCAGCTCGGGACAGTCCTCCATCTACGAGCAGTACTTC.

The chain couples TRBV30 to TRBJ1-5, with TRBD1 identical over 7 bases. J gave up 3 bases and V 0 bases, and 8 bases lay outside the gene matches. The CDR3 spans 16 residues. Germline V gene sequence: CDR1 GTSNPN, CDR2 SVGIG (reference sequence). The CDR3 region is CAWSVQGSSNNQPQHF. The DNA of the CDR3 is TGTGCCTGGAGTGTACAGGGGAGCAGCAACAATCAGCCCCAGCATTTT.

The chain is built from TRBV28 and TRBJ2-4; D unclear. CDR1 and CDR2 (germline): MDHEN, SYDVKM. The V end was cut by 1 base, the J end by 0 bases, with 13 bases between. This CDR3 contains 17 residues. The CDR3 reads CASSLSHSPSAKNIQYF. The CDR3 DNA sequence: TGTGCCAGCAGTTTATCACACAGCCCGTCAGCCAAAAACATTCAGTACTTC.

This chain links TRBV7-3 with TRBJ2-1; D possibly corresponds to TRBD1 (5 bases). The CDR3 contains 13 residues. Trimming took 4 bases from V and 3 from J, leaving 7 bases between them. Germline V gives CDR1 SGHTA, CDR2 FQGTGA. This CDR3 is CASSSDIYNEQFF. The CDR3 bases are TGTGCCAGCAGCTCGGACATCTACAATGAGCAGTTCTTC.

The J gene is TRBJ2-7, the V gene TRBV7-3, with 13 bases fitting TRBD2. CDR1 is SGHTA, CDR2 FQGTGA, per germline. The V and J ends lost 5 bases and 9 bases, in that order; junction bases with no gene match: 10. The CDR3 totals 15 residues. The CDR3 loop reads CASSLTGTSGEGQYF. For the CDR3, the DNA is TGTGCCAGCAGCCTCACCGGGACTAGCGGGGAAGGGCAGTACTTC.

This chain connects TRBV6-1 to TRBJ2-7; 10 nucleotides align to TRBD1. The CDR3 runs 13 residues. V trimming: 8 bases; J trimming: 3 bases; junction bases outside the gene matches: 4. The germline V gene encodes CDR1 MNHNS and CDR2 SASEGT. For the CDR3, the DNA is TGTGCCAGCTTGGGACAGGGGAGCTACGAGCAGTACTTC. Encoded protein: CASLGQGSYEQYF.

The V gene is TRBV6-1, the J gene TRBJ1-5; 7 bases fit TRBD1. V shed 7 bases and J 3 bases; nucleotides not matched to a gene: 6. The CDR3 is made up of 14 amino acids. CDR1 and CDR2 from the germline V gene are MNHNS and SASEGT. The CDR3 region is CASTTGLVNQPQHF. In nucleotides, the CDR3 is TGTGCCAGCACGACAGGGTTAGTCAATCAGCCCCAGCATTTT.

The gene calls are TRBV5-8 and TRBJ2-1, with 9 positions matching TRBD1. The CDR3 is made up of 14 amino acids. J gave up 8 bases and V 0 bases, and 3 bases lay outside the gene matches. From germline, CDR1 is SGHTS and CDR2 YDEGEE. The CDR3 spells CASSLGDREDEQFF. The DNA for the CDR3 is TGTGCCAGCAGCTTGGGGGACAGGGAGGATGAGCAGTTCTTC.

This sequence joins TRBV27 and TRBJ2-3, with 14 nucleotides matching TRBD2. From germline, CDR1 is MNHEY and CDR2 SMNVEV (reference sequence). Trimming cost V 2 bases and J 14 bases; bases outside gene matches: 6. The CDR3 contains 14 residues. In DNA form, the CDR3 reads TGTGCCAGCAGTTTAGGGACTAGCGGGAGAACAAGGTATTTT. It codes for CASSLGTSGRTRYF.

This clone has just one count. The chain has TRBV18 and TRBJ1-2, with 12 bases fitting TRBD1. Trimming removed 3 bases from V and 4 bases from J; junction bases left unmatched: 3. This CDR3 has 15 residues. CDR1 is KGHSH and CDR2 is LQKENI in the germline V gene. The chain's CDR3 is CASSPGQGAGYGYTF. The DNA of the CDR3 is TGTGCCAGCTCACCGGGACAGGGGGCGGGCTATGGCTACACCTTC.

This rearrangement joins TRBV4-1 to TRBJ2-7; 10 bases align to TRBD1. Germline CDR1 MGHRA, CDR2 YSYEKL. The CDR3 consists of 15 residues. V gave up 1 base and J gave up 3 bases; unmatched junction bases: 3. The CDR3 coding sequence is TGCGCCAGCAGCCAAGGACAGGGGGCCCACTACGAGCAGTACTTC. This sequence encodes CASSQGQGAHYEQYF.

The chain has TRBV28 and TRBJ2-7, with D perhaps matching TRBD2 (5 bases). V lost 5 bases and J lost 3, with 23 bases in between. The germline gives CDR1 MDHEN, CDR2 SYDVKM. The CDR3 is 17 residues long. CDR3 nucleotide sequence: TGTGCCAGCAGTAGGGTACCTCGGACGGCGGCGGGCTACGAGCAGTACTTC. Translated, it gives CASSRVPRTAAGYEQYF.

The chain uses TRBV7-9 and TRBJ2-1, with 9 bases matching TRBD1. Trimming removed 5 bases from V and 6 bases from J; junction bases left unmatched: 8. Germline lookup yields CDR1 SEHNR and CDR2 FQNEAQ (reference sequence). The CDR3 spans 15 residues. The DNA of the CDR3 is TGTGCCAGCAGCGTGACAGGGGGAGTTGTCAATGAGCAGTTCTTC. Translated, it gives CASSVTGGVVNEQFF.

This chain connects TRBV15 to TRBJ1-5; weak D call: TRBD1 (5 bases). Trimming took 0 bases from V and 1 from J, leaving 7 bases between them. The V gene's germline CDR1 is LNHNV and CDR2 YYDKDF (reference sequence). The CDR3 contains 15 residues. In DNA form, the CDR3 reads TGTGCCACCAGCAGAGACAGGGTGAGCAATCAGCCCCAGCATTTT. Translating it yields CATSRDRVSNQPQHF. Using reference TRBV15 and TRBJ1-5 for the parts outside the CDR3, the full variable domain is DAMVIQNPRYQVTQFGKPVTLSCSQTLNHNVMYWYQQKSSQAPKLLFHYYDKDFNNEADTPDNFQSRRPNTSFCFLDIRSPGLGDTAMYLCATSRDRVSNQPQHFGDGTRLSIL.

The rearrangement joins TRBV30 to TRBJ2-7; 7 bases match TRBD1. The CDR3 has 14 residues. V lost 0 bases to trimming and J lost 1 base; unmatched junction nucleotides: 3. CDR1 GTSNPN and CDR2 SVGIG come from the germline V gene (reference sequence). CDR3 sequence (DNA): TGTGCCTGGAGTGTAGCCAGGGGGTCCTACGAGCAGTACTTC. Translating gives CAWSVARGSYEQYF.

The CDR3 loop reads CASSVAWGQGSPDTQYF. CDR3 in DNA: TGTGCCAGCAGCGTAGCTTGGGGACAGGGATCCCCAGATACGCAGTATTTT. The chain links TRBV9 to TRBJ2-3; 9 nucleotides match TRBD1. The CDR3 runs to 17 residues. Germline CDR1 SGDLS, CDR2 YYNGEE. With 0 bases clipped from V and 4 bases from J, the junction kept 9 bases outside the gene matches.

The V gene is TRBV4-1, the J gene TRBJ2-3; D is perhaps TRBD2 (6 bases). Germline CDR1 and CDR2: MGHRA and YSYEKL. The germline V and J ends were trimmed by 1 base and 3 bases, with 14 bases remaining between them. CDR3 length: 16 residues. The DNA of the CDR3 is TGCGCCAGCAGCCAAGGACGGCAGGCGGGGACAGATACGCAGTATTTT. It is translated as CASSQGRQAGTDTQYF.

J is TRBJ2-1 and V is TRBV2; 15 bases fit TRBD2. The V and J ends lost 4 bases and 11 bases, in that order; junction bases with no gene match: 6. This CDR3 region has 15 residues. Germline CDR1 SNHLY, CDR2 FYNNEI. CDR3 region: CASSGTGTSGGKQFF. CDR3 bases: TGTGCCAGCAGTGGAACTGGGACTAGCGGGGGGAAGCAGTTCTTC.

The chain is built from TRBV27 and TRBJ2-2; D is unresolved. Trimming stripped 3 bases from V and 1 base from J, with 9 bases between. Germline V CDR1 and CDR2: MNHEY, SMNVEV (reference sequence). The CDR3 consists of 15 residues. CDR3 in DNA: TGTGCCAGCAGTTTTAACAGAGTGAACACCGGGGAGCTGTTTTTT. Amino acids: CASSFNRVNTGELFF.

This chain connects TRBV11-2 to TRBJ2-5; D is possibly TRBD1 (6 bases). V lost 5 bases, J lost 0 bases, and 10 bases lay in between. CDR3 length equals 14 residues. From germline, CDR1 is SGHAT and CDR2 FQNNGV. The CDR3 DNA reads as TGTGCCAGCAGCCCTTGGACAGACCAAGAGACCCAGTACTTC. The encoded protein is CASSPWTDQETQYF.

The chain joins TRBV27 to TRBJ1-2, with D unresolved. The V end lost 3 bases, the J end lost 5 bases, and 10 bases lay between the germline ends. This CDR3 is built from 13 residues. Germline CDR1 reads MNHEY; CDR2 reads SMNVEV (reference sequence). CDR3 sequence (DNA): TGTGCCAGCAGTTTTGGCAGGCGTTATGGCTACACCTTC. This codes for CASSFGRRYGYTF.

This chain connects TRBV27 to TRBJ2-3, with 13 bases fitting TRBD2. V lost 3 bases to trimming and J lost 14 bases; unmatched junction nucleotides: 5. The CDR3 consists of 13 residues. The germline V gene encodes CDR1 MNHEY and CDR2 SMNVEV (reference sequence). The CDR3 protein is CASSFTSGRESYF. The CDR3 DNA sequence: TGTGCCAGCAGTTTTACTAGCGGGAGGGAGTCGTATTTT.

V and J are TRBV6-5 and TRBJ2-7, with 8 bases that match TRBD1. Germline V gives CDR1 MNHEY, CDR2 SVGAGI. The ends lost 6 bases at V and 5 bases at J; junction bases unmatched: 9. This CDR3 region has 14 residues. Written as DNA, the CDR3 is TGTGCCAGCAGCCCCTGGCAGGGGGCCAACGAGCAGTACTTC. Translated, it gives CASSPWQGANEQYF.

J is TRBJ1-3 and V is TRBV6-5; TRBD1 might be the D (5 bases). V gave up 6 bases and J gave up 2 bases, with 11 bases separating them. This CDR3 contains 14 residues. Looked up from germline, CDR1 is MNHEY and CDR2 is SVGAGI. CDR3 sequence: CASSRDGAGNTIYF. The CDR3 DNA reads TGTGCCAGCAGCAGGGATGGGGCTGGAAACACCATATATTTT.

The chain links TRBV4-1 to TRBJ1-4; the D gene is possibly TRBD1 (5 bases). The V end lost 6 bases, the J end lost 7 bases, and 18 bases lay between the germline ends. The CDR3 is 15 residues long. Germline CDR1 and CDR2: MGHRA and YSYEKL. The CDR3: CASSETLGGGEKLFF. CDR3 bases: TGCGCCAGCAGTGAGACCCTGGGGGGTGGTGAAAAACTGTTTTTT.

This clone was observed once. J is TRBJ2-7 and V is TRBV30; possible D gene TRBD1, 5 bases. Germline V gene sequence: CDR1 GTSNPN, CDR2 SVGIG (reference sequence). V shed 4 bases and J shed 4 bases, with 14 bases lying between them. CDR3 length: 13 residues. For the CDR3, the DNA is TGTGCCTGGAAGACGGGTAAGGGGTACGAGCAGTACTTC. This translates into CAWKTGKGYEQYF.

Note on this clone: One end of the junction does not line up with germline, which may come from a read error. The chain employs TRBV7-9 and TRBJ2-1, with 7 bases that match TRBD1. The CDR3 runs to 16 residues. Germline V gives CDR1 SEHNR, CDR2 FQNEAQ (reference sequence). CDR3 sequence reads: CASSSRQGNSHNEQFF. In DNA, the CDR3 is TGTGCCAGCAGCTCCAGACAGGGTAACTCCCACAATGAGCAGTTCTTC.